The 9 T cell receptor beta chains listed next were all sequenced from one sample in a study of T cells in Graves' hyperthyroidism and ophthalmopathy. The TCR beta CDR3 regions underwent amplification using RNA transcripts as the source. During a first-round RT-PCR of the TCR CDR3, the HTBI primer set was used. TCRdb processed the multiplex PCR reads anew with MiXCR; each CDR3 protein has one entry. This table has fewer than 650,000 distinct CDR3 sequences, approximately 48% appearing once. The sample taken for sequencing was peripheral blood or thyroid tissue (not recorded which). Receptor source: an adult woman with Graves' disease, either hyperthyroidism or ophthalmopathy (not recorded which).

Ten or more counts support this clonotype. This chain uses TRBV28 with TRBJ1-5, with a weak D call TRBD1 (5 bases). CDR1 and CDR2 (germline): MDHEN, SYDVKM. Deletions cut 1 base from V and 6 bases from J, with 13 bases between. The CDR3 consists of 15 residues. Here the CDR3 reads CASSLYQGRRQPQHF. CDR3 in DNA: TGTGCCAGCAGTTTATACCAGGGAAGGCGTCAGCCCCAGCATTTT.

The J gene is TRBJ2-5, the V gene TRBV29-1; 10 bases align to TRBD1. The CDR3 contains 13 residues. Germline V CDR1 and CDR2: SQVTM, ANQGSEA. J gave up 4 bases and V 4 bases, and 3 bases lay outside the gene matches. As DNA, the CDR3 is TGCAGCGTTGGGACAGGGGGAGGAGAGACCCAGTACTTC. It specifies CSVGTGGGETQYF. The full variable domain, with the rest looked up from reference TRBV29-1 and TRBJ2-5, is SAVISQKPSRDICQRGTSLTIQCQVDSQVTMMFWYRQQPGQSLTLIATANQGSEATYESGFVIDKFPISRPNLTFSTLTVSNMSPEDSSIYLCSVGTGGGETQYFGPGTRLLVL.

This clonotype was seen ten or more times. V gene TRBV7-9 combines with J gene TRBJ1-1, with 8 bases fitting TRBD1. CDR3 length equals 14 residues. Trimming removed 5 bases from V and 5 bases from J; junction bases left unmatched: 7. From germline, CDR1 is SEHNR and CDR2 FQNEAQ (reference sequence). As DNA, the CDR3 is TGTGCCAGCAGCGACAGGGGAGGAGGGACTGAAGCTTTCTTT. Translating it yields CASSDRGGGTEAFF.

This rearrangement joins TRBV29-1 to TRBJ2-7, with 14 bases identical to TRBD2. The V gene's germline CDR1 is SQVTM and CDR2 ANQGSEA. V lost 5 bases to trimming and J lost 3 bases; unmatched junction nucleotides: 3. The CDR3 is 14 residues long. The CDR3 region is CSVKGTSGGYEQYF. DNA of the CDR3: TGCAGCGTTAAAGGGACTAGCGGGGGCTACGAGCAGTACTTC.

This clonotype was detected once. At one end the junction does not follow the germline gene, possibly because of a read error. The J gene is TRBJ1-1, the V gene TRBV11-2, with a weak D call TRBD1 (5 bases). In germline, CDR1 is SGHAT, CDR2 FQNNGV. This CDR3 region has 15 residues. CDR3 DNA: TGTGCCAGCAGCTTAGATCTGGGGCGATCTAACATCGCTTCCTTT. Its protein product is CASSLDLGRSNIASF.

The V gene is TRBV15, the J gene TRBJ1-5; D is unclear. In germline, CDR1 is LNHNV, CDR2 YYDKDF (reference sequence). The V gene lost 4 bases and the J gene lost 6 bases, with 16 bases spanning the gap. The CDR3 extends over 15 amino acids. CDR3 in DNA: TGTGCCACCAGCAAAGAGGGTGTGCAGTCTCAGCCCCAGCATTTT. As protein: CATSKEGVQSQPQHF.

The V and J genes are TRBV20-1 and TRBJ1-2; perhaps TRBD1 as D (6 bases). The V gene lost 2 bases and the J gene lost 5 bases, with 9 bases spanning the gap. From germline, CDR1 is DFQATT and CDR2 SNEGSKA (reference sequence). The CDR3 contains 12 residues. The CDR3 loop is CSARRGPYGYTF. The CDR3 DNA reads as TGCAGTGCTAGACGGGGGCCTTATGGCTACACCTTC.

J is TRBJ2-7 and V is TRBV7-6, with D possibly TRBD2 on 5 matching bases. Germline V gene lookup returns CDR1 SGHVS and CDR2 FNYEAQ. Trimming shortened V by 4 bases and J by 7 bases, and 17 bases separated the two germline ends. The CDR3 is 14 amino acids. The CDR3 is CASSSREGPLEQYF. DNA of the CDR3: TGTGCCAGCAGCTCCCGGGAAGGACCGCTAGAGCAGTACTTC. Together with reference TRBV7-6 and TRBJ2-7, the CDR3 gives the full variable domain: GAGVSQSPRYKVTKRGQDVALRCDPISGHVSLYWYRQALGQGPEFLTYFNYEAQQDKSGLPNDRFSAERPEGSISTLTIQRTEQRDSAMYRCASSSREGPLEQYFGPGTRLTVT.

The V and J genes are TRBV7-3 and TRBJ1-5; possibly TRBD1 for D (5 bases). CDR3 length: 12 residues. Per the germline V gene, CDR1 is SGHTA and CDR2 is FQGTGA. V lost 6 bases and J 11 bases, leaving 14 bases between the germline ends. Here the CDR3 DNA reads TGTGCCAGCAGTATAACAGGAAGAGCCCAGCATTTT. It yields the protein CASSITGRAQHF. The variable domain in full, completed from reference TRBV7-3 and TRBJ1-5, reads GAGVSQTPSNKVTEKGKYVELRCDPISGHTALYWYRQSLGQGPEFLIYFQGTGAADDSGLPNDRFFAVRPEGSVSTLKIQRTERGDSAVYLCASSITGRAQHFGDGTRLSIL.